This note documents a single TCR beta chain sequence. This CDR3 contains 15 residues. Germline V gene data show CDR1 as SEHNR and CDR2 as FQNEAQ (reference sequence). Trimming cost V 0 bases and J 4 bases; bases outside gene matches: 5. Sequencing was performed with immunoSEQ multiplex PCR; in TCRdb, only in-frame clones are kept and a portion is missing. Of around 38,000 clones listed, 85% to 95% are singletons. The sample comes from a study of T cell changes during pregnancy in multiple sclerosis. This clonotype originated in a female donor in good health, enrolled as a control in a pregnancy study. The rearrangement links TRBV7-9 to TRBJ1-2; 7 bases are shared with TRBD1. The specimen was CD4+ T cells from peripheral blood mononuclear cells, collected in the third trimester of pregnancy. CDR3 DNA sequence: TGTGCCAGCAGCTTAGCAGGGGGCGAGGTCTATGGCTACACCTTC. Protein product: CASSLAGGEVYGYTF. Drawing the rest from reference TRBV7-9 and TRBJ1-2, the complete variable domain is DTGVSQNPRHKITKRGQNVTFRCDPISEHNRLYWYRQTLGQGPEFLTYFQNEAQLEKSRLLSDRFSAERPKGSFSTLEIQRTEQGDSAMYLCASSLAGGEVYGYTFGSGTRLTVV.